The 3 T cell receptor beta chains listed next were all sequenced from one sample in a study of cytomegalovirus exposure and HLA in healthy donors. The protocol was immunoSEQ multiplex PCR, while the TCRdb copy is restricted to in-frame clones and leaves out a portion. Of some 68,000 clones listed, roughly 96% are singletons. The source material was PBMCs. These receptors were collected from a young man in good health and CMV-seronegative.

The CDR3 sequence is CASSLGSTPTNEQFF. CDR3 DNA: TGTGCCAGCAGTTTAGGGAGTACCCCCACCAATGAGCAGTTCTTC. The rearrangement joins TRBV27 to TRBJ2-1; a possible D gene is TRBD2 (5 bases). Germline-derived CDR1 and CDR2 are MNHEY and SMNVEV (reference sequence). Deletions cut 2 bases from V and 6 bases from J, with 14 bases between. The CDR3 length is 15 residues.

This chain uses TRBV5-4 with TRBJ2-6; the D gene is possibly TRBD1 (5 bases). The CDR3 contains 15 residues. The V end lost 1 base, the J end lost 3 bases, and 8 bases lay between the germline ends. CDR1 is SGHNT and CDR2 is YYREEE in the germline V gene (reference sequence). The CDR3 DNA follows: TGTGCCAGCAGCTTGTTCCAGGGTGGGGCCAACGTCCTGACTTTC. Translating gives CASSLFQGGANVLTF.

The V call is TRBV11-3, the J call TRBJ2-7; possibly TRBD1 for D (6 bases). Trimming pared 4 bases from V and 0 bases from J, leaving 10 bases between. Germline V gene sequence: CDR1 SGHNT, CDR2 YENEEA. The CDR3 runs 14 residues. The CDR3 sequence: CASSSDRRSYEQYF. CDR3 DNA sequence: TGTGCCAGCAGCTCAGACAGGCGCTCCTACGAGCAGTACTTC.